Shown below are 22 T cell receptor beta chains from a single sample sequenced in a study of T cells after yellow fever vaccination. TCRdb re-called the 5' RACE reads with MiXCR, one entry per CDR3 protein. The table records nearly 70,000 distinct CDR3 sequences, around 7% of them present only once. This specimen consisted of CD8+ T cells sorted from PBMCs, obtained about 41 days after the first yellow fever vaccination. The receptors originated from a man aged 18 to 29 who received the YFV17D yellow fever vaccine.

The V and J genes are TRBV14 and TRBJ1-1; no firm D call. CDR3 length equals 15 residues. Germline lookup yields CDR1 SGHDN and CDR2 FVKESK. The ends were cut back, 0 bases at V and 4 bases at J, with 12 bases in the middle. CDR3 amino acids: CASSQDVSSATEAFF. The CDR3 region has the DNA TGTGCCAGCAGCCAAGACGTGTCATCTGCCACTGAAGCTTTCTTT.

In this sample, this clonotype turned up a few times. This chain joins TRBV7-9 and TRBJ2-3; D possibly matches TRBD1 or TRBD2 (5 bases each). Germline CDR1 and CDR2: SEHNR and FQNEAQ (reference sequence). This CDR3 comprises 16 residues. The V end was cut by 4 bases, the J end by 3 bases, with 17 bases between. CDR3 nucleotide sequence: TGTGCCAGCAGCTCCTTAACCCGGGACGCAACAGATACGCAGTATTTT. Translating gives CASSSLTRDATDTQYF. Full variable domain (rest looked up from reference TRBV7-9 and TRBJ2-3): DTGVSQNPRHKITKRGQNVTFRCDPISEHNRLYWYRQTLGQGPEFLTYFQNEAQLEKSRLLSDRFSAERPKGSFSTLEIQRTEQGDSAMYLCASSSLTRDATDTQYFGPGTRLTVL.

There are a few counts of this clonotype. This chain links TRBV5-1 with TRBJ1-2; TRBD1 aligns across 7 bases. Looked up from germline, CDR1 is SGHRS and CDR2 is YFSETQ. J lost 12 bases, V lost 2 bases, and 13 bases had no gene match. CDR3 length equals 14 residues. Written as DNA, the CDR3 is TGCGCCAGCAGCTTCCGGGACAGCGAAACGCCGGACACCTTC. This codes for CASSFRDSETPDTF.

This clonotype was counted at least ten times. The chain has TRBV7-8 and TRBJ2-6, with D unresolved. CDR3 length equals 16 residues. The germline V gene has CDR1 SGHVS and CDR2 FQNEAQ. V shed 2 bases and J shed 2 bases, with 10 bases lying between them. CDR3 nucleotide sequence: TGTGCCAGCAGCTTACGTTCGCAGGCTGGGGCCAACGTCCTGACTTTC. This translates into CASSLRSQAGANVLTF.

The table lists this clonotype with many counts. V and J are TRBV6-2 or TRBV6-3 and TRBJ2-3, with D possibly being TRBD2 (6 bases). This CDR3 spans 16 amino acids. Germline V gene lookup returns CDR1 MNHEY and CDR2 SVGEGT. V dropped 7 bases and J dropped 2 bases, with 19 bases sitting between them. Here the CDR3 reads CASKFSRDWPTDTQYF. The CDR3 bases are TGTGCCAGCAAATTCTCCCGGGACTGGCCCACAGATACGCAGTATTTT.

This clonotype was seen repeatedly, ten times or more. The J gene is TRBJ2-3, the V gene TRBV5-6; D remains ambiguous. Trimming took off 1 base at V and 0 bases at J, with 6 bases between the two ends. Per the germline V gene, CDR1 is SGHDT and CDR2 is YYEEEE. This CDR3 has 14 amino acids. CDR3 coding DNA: TGTGCCAGCAGCTTGTTGAGTAGCACAGATACGCAGTATTTT. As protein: CASSLLSSTDTQYF.

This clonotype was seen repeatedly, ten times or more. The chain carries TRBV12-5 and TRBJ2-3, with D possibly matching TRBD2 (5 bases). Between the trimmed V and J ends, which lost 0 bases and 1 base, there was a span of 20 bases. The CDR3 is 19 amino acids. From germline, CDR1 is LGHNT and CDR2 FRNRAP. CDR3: CASGLVVDSVAGRTDTQYF. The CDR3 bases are TGTGCTAGTGGTTTGGTAGTCGATTCGGTGGCGGGTCGCACAGATACGCAGTATTTT.

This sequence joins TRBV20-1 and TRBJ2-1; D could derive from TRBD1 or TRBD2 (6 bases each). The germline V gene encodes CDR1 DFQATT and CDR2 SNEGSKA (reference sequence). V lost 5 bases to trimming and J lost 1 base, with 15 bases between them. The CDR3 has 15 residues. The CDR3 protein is CSAPEKGGSYNEQFF. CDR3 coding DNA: TGCAGTGCTCCTGAGAAAGGGGGGTCCTACAATGAGCAGTTCTTC.

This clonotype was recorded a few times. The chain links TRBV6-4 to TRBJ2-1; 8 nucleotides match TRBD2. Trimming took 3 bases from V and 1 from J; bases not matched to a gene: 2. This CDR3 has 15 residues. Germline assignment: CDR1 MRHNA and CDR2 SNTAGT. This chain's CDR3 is CASSDAGGSYNEQFF. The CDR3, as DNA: TGTGCCAGCAGTGATGCGGGGGGTTCCTACAATGAGCAGTTCTTC.

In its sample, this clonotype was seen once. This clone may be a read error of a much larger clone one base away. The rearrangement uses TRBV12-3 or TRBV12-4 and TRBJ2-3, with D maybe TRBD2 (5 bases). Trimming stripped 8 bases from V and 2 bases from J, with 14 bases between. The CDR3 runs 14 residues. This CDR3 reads CASAPRRVTDTQYF. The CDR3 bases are TGTGCCAGCGCCCCAAGGCGGGTCACAGATACGCAGTATTTT.

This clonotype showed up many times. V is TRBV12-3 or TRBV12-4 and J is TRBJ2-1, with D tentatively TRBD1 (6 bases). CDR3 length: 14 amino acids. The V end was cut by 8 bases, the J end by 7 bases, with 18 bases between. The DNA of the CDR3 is TGTGCCAGCTCCTTTAGGACAGCGAAAAATGAGCAGTTCTTC. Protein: CASSFRTAKNEQFF.

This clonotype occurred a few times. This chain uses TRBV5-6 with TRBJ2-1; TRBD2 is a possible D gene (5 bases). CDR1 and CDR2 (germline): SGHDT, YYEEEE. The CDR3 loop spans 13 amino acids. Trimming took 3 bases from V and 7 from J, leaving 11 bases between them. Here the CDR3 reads CASSWGVPNEQFF. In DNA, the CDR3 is TGTGCCAGCAGCTGGGGAGTTCCAAATGAGCAGTTCTTC.

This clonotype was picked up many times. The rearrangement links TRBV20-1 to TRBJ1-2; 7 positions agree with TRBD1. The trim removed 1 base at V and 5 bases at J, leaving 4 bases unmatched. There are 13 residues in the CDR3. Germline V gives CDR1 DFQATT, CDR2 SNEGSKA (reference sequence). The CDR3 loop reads CSARATGQYGYTF. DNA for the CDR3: TGCAGTGCTAGAGCGACAGGGCAATATGGCTACACCTTC.

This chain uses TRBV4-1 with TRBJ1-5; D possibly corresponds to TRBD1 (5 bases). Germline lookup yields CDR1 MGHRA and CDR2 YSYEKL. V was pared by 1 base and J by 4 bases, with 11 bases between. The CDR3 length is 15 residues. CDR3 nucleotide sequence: TGCGCCAGCAGCCAAGGATTTGGGGGTAATCAGCCCCAGCATTTT. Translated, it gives CASSQGFGGNQPQHF.

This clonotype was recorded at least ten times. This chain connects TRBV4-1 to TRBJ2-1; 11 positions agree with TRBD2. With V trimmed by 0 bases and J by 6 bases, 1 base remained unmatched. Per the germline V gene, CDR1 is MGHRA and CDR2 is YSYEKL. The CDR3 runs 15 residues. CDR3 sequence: CASSQELAGANEQFF. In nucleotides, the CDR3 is TGCGCCAGCAGCCAAGAACTAGCGGGGGCCAATGAGCAGTTCTTC.

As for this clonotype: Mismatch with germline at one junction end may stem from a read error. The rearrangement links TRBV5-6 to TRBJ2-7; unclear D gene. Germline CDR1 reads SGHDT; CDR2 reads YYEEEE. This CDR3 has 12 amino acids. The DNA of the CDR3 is TGTGCCAGCCGCTTGGTTTCGTACGAGCAGTACTTC. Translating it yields CASRLVSYEQYF.

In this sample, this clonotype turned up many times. The CDR3 region is CASSIQNTGELFF. The CDR3, as DNA: TGTGCCAGCAGTATACAGAACACCGGGGAGCTGTTTTTT. V is TRBV27 and J is TRBJ2-2; unclear D gene. Germline V gives CDR1 MNHEY, CDR2 SMNVEV (reference sequence). V was shortened by 5 bases and J by 1 base, with 5 bases between the two germline ends. The CDR3 consists of 13 residues.

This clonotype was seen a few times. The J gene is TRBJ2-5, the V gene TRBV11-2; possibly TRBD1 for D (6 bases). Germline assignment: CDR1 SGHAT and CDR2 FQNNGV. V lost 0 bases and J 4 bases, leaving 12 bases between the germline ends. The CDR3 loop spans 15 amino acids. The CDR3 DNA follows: TGTGCCAGCAGCTTAGACAGGGGATTTTCAGAGACCCAGTACTTC. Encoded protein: CASSLDRGFSETQYF.

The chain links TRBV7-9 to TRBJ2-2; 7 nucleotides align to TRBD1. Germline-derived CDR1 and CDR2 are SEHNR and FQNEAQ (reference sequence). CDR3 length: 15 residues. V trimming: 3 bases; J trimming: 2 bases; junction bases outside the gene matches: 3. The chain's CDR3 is CASSFGQVNTGELFF. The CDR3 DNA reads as TGTGCCAGCAGCTTTGGACAGGTTAACACCGGGGAGCTGTTTTTT. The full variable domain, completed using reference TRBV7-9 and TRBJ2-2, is DTGVSQNPRHKITKRGQNVTFRCDPISEHNRLYWYRQTLGQGPEFLTYFQNEAQLEKSRLLSDRFSAERPKGSFSTLEIQRTEQGDSAMYLCASSFGQVNTGELFFGEGSRLTVL.

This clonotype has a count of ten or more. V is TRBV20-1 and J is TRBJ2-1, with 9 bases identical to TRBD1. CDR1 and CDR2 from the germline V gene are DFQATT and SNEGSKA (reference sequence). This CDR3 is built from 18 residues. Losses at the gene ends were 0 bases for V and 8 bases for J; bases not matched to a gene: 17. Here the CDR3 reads CSARDPLGQGFYQDEQFF. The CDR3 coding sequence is TGCAGTGCTAGAGATCCCCTGGGACAGGGATTTTATCAGGATGAGCAGTTCTTC.

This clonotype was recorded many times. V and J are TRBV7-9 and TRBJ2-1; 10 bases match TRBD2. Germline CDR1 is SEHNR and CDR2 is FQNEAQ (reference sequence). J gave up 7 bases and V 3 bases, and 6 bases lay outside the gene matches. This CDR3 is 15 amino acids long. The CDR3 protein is CASSFVTSGTNEQFF. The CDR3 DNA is TGTGCCAGCAGCTTCGTTACTAGCGGGACAAATGAGCAGTTCTTC.

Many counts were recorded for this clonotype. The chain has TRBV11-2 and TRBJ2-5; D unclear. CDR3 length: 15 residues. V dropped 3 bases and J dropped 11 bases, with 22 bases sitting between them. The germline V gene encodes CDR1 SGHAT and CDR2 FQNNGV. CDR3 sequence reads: CASSFINSPSKKQYF. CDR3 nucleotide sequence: TGTGCCAGCAGCTTTATTAACAGTCCCTCAAAGAAGCAGTACTTC.